Below, 11 T cell receptor beta chains from the same sample are listed, as sequenced in a study of cytomegalovirus exposure and HLA in healthy donors. In the PCR, 60 Vbeta and 13 Jbeta primers were used. Method: immunoSEQ multiplex PCR; TCRdb's copy keeps in-frame clones and lacks some. The repertoire has 230,000 or so clones, about 90% of them found once; the top ten carry 1.5% to 2%. Specimen: PBMCs. The receptors come from a girl aged 2-10 years in good health and CMV-seronegative.

The gene calls are TRBV20-1 and TRBJ2-1, with TRBD1 as a possible D gene (5 bases). V was clipped by 6 bases and J by 4 bases, with 7 bases between them. Germline V gives CDR1 DFQATT, CDR2 SNEGSKA (reference sequence). The CDR3 is 11 amino acids. The CDR3 nucleotides are TGCAGTGCGAGACAGTACAATGAGCAGTTCTTC. Translating gives CSARQYNEQFF.

CDR3 DNA sequence: TGTGCCTGGGTGCGTGACAGAGCGTGGAATTCACCCCTCCACTTT. This encodes CAWVRDRAWNSPLHF. The V call is TRBV30, the J call TRBJ1-6; the D gene is possibly TRBD1 (5 bases). V was clipped by 5 bases and J by 7 bases, with 18 bases between them. The CDR3 has 15 amino acids. Germline values: CDR1 GTSNPN, CDR2 SVGIG (reference sequence). Using reference TRBV30 and TRBJ1-6 for the parts outside the CDR3, the full variable domain is SQTIHQWPATLVQPVGSPLSLECTVEGTSNPNLYWYRQAAGRGLQLLFYSVGIGQISSEVPQNLSASRPQDRQFILSSKKLLLSDSGFYLCAWVRDRAWNSPLHFGNGTRLTVT.

This rearrangement joins TRBV6-6 to TRBJ2-3, with D maybe TRBD2 (6 bases). CDR3 length: 14 amino acids. Trimming cost V 5 bases and J 4 bases, with 13 bases left between them. The germline V gene has CDR1 MNHNY and CDR2 SVGAGI (reference sequence). CDR3 region: CASSKTSHADTQYF. CDR3 bases: TGTGCCAGCAGTAAGACTAGTCACGCAGATACGCAGTATTTT.

This sequence joins TRBV7-9 and TRBJ2-2; D not certain. Germline V gene lookup returns CDR1 SEHNR and CDR2 FQNEAQ (reference sequence). The germline V and J ends were trimmed by 4 bases and 6 bases, with 9 bases remaining between them. The CDR3 is 13 amino acids. Written as DNA, the CDR3 is TGTGCCAGCAGCTCCCTAGGCGCCGGGGAGCTGTTTTTT. Translating gives CASSSLGAGELFF.

The rearrangement links TRBV30 to TRBJ2-1; the match to TRBD2 covers 8 bases. The CDR3 consists of 15 residues. The germline CDR1 and CDR2 sequences are GTSNPN and SVGIG (reference sequence). V trimming: 2 bases; J trimming: 4 bases; junction bases outside the gene matches: 7. CDR3 loop: CAWSPGGAIYNEQFF. CDR3 sequence (DNA): TGTGCCTGGAGTCCCGGGGGGGCGATTTACAATGAGCAGTTCTTC.

About this clone: This same CDR3 is encoded by further DNA sequences in the sample. The chain couples TRBV10-1 to TRBJ2-1, with TRBD1 identical over 8 bases. Germline V gene data show CDR1 as WNHNN and CDR2 as SYGVQD (reference sequence). V lost 4 bases and J lost 0; bases outside the gene matches: 2. The CDR3 extends over 15 amino acids. For the CDR3, the DNA is TGCGCCAGCAGTGGGACAGGGATCTCCTACAATGAGCAGTTCTTC. Translated, it gives CASSGTGISYNEQFF.

The chain has TRBV4-1 and TRBJ2-5; 9 positions match TRBD2. After removal of 2 bases from V and 0 bases from J, the junction contained 4 bases not matched to a gene. The CDR3 spans 16 residues. The germline gives CDR1 MGHRA, CDR2 YSYEKL. The CDR3 reads CASSQLRTSDQETQYF. Here the CDR3 DNA reads TGCGCCAGCAGCCAACTAAGGACTAGCGACCAAGAGACCCAGTACTTC.

The V gene is TRBV7-2, the J gene TRBJ2-5; 12 bases are shared with TRBD2. Trimming cost V 2 bases and J 5 bases; bases outside gene matches: 3. This CDR3 is built from 15 residues. Germline values: CDR1 SGHTA, CDR2 FQGNSA. The CDR3 protein is CASSLLAGGPETQYF. Here the CDR3 DNA reads TGTGCCAGCAGCTTACTAGCGGGGGGGCCTGAGACCCAGTACTTC.

The chain couples TRBV6-1 to TRBJ2-2, with D tentatively TRBD1 (7 bases). Trimming cost V 8 bases and J 2 bases, with 15 bases left between them. The length of the CDR3 is 15 residues. CDR1 is MNHNS, CDR2 SASEGT, per germline. DNA for the CDR3: TGTGCCAGCCACGCGGGACAGATTAACACCGGGGAGCTGTTTTTT. Its translation is CASHAGQINTGELFF.

The chain joins TRBV9 to TRBJ1-6; D may be TRBD1 (6 bases). The CDR3 runs 16 residues. V lost 3 bases and J lost 6, with 16 bases in between. Germline V gives CDR1 SGDLS, CDR2 YYNGEE. CDR3 sequence reads: CASSALQGPVNSPLHF. DNA for the CDR3: TGTGCCAGCAGCGCCCTACAGGGACCAGTTAATTCACCCCTCCACTTT. Based on the CDR3 plus reference TRBV9 and TRBJ1-6, the full variable domain is DSGVTQTPKHLITATGQRVTLRCSPRSGDLSVYWYQQSLDQGLQFLIQYYNGEERAKGNILERFSAQQFPDLHSELNLSSLELGDSALYFCASSALQGPVNSPLHFGNGTRLTVT.

V gene TRBV5-4 combines with J gene TRBJ1-1, with 9 bases aligning to TRBD1. Losses at the gene ends were 4 bases for V and 6 bases for J; bases not matched to a gene: 10. CDR3 length: 15 amino acids. Per germline, CDR1 SGHNT and CDR2 YYREEE (reference sequence). CDR3 coding DNA: TGTGCCAGCAGCGCCCCACAGGGGGCTAGCTCTGAAGCTTTCTTT. This sequence encodes CASSAPQGASSEAFF.